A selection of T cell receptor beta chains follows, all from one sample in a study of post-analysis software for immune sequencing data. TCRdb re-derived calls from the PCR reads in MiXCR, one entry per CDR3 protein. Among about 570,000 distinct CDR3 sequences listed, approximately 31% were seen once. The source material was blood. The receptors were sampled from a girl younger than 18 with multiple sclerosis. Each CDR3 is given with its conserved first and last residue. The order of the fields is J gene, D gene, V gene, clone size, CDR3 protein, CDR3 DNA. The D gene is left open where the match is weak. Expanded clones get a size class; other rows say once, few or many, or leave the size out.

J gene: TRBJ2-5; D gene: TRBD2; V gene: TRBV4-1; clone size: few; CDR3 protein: CASSQGLAGWETQYF; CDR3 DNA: TGCGCCAGCAGCCAAGGACTAGCGGGGTGGGAGACCCAGTACTTC
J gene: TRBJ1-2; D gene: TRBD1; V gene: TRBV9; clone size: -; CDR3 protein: CASSETGRNYGYTF; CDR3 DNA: TGTGCCAGCAGCGAGACAGGGCGGAACTATGGCTACACCTTC
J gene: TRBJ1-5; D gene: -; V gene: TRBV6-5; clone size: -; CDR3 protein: CASSDVGVQPQHF; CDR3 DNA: TGTGCCAGCAGTGACGTGGGAGTTCAGCCCCAGCATTTT
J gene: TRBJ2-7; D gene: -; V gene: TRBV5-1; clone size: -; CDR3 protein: CASSQTPSYEQYF; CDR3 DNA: TGCGCCAGCAGCCAGACACCCTCCTACGAGCAGTACTTC
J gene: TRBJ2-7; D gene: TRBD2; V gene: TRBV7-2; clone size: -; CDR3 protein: CASSSPLHGTSGTYEQYF; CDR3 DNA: TGTGCCAGCAGCTCCCCCCTACACGGGACTAGCGGAACCTACGAGCAGTACTTC
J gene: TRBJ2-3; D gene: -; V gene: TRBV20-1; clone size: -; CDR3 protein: CSARDDRKGADTQYF; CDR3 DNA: TGCAGTGCTAGGGATGACAGAAAGGGGGCAGATACGCAGTATTTT
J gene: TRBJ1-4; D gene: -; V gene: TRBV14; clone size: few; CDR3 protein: CASSQDWGREKLFF; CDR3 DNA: TGTGCCAGCAGCCAAGATTGGGGACGGGAAAAACTGTTTTTT
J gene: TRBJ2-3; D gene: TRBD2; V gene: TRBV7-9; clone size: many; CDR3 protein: CASSSRLAGGADTQYF; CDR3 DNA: TGTGCCAGCAGCTCCCGACTAGCGGGGGGGGCAGATACGCAGTATTTT
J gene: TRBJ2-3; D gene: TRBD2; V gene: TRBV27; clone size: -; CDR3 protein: CASRRRRTSGYTDTQYF; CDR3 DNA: TGTGCCAGCAGGCGCCGCAGGACTAGCGGGTACACAGATACGCAGTATTTT
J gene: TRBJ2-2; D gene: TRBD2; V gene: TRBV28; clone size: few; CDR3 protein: CASRDGGGATGELFF; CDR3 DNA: TGTGCCAGCAGAGACGGCGGGGGGGCGACCGGGGAGCTGTTTTTT
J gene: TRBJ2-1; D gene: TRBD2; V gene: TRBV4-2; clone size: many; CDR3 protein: CASSQEGGGTYNEQFF; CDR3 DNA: TGTGCCAGCAGCCAAGAGGGCGGGGGTACTTACAATGAGCAGTTCTTC
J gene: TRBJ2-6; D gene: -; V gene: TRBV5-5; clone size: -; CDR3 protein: CVSSGLGGANVLTF; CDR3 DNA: TGTGTCAGCAGCGGGCTTGGGGGGGCCAACGTCCTGACTTTC
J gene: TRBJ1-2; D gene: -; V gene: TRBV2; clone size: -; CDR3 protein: CASSGGSNYGYTF; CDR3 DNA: TGTGCCAGCAGTGGGGGGAGTAACTATGGCTACACCTTC
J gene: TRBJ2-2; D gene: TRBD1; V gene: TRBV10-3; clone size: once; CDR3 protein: CVINPGGTGELFF; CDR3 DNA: TGTGTCATCAACCCAGGGGGCACCGGGGAGCTGTTTTTT
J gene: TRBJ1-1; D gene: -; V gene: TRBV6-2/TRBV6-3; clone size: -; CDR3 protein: CASSYGQGTTEAFF; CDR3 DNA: TGTGCCAGCAGTTATGGGCAGGGGACCACTGAAGCTTTCTTT
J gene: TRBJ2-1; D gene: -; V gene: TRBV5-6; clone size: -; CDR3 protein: CASSYGFVTANEQFF; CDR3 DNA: TGTGCCAGCAGCTATGGATTTGTGACAGCTAATGAGCAGTTCTTC
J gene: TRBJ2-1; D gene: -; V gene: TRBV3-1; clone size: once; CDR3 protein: CASSHRRGQLYNEQFF; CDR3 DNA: TGTGCCAGCAGCCATCGACGGGGACAACTATACAATGAGCAGTTCTTC
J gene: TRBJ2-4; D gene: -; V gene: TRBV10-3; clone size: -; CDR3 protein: CAISEPQGQGEGGLAKNIQYF; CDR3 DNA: TGTGCCATCAGTGAGCCGCAGGGTCAGGGTGAGGGGGGACTAGCCAAAAACATTCAGTACTTC
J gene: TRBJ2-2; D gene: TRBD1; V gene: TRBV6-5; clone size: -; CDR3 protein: CASRWTGDTGELFF; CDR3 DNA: TGTGCCAGCAGGTGGACAGGGGATACCGGGGAGCTGTTTTTT
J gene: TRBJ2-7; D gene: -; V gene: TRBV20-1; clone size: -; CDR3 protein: CSARDGRGRYEQYF; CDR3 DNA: TGCAGTGCTAGGGATGGCAGGGGCCGCTACGAGCAGTACTTC
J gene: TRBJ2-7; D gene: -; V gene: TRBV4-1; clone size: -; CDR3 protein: CASSQDPGGRSPLHF; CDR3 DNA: TGCGCCAGCAGCCAAGATCCCGGGGGCCGATCACCCCTCCACTTC
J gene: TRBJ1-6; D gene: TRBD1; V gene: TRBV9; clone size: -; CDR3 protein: CASSVAGTGVSPLHF; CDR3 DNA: TGTGCCAGCAGCGTAGCCGGGACAGGGGTTTCACCCCTCCACTTT
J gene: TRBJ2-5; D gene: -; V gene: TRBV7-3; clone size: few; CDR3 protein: CASSPIRGETQYF; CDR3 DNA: TGTGCCAGCAGCCCGATTAGAGGAGAGACCCAGTACTTC
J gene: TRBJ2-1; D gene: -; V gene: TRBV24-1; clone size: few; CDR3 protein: CATSDFSVSYNEQFF; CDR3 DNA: TGTGCCACCAGTGATTTTTCCGTCTCCTACAATGAGCAGTTCTTC
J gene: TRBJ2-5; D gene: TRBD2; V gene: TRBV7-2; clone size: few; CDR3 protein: CASSKGLAGEQETQYF; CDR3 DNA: TGTGCCAGCAGCAAAGGACTAGCGGGGGAACAAGAGACCCAGTACTTC
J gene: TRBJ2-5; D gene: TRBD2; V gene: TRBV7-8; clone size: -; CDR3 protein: CASSSTVSGRGEETQYF; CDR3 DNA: TGTGCCAGCAGCAGCACAGTTAGCGGGAGAGGAGAGGAGACCCAGTACTTC
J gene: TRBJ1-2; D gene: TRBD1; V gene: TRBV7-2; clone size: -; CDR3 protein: CASSSRTGVNSYTF; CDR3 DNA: TGTGCCAGCAGCTCTCGGACAGGGGTAAATAGCTACACCTTC
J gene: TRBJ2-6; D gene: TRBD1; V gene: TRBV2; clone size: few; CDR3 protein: CASSELTGAGANVLTF; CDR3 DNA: TGTGCCAGCAGTGAATTAACAGGGGCCGGGGCCAACGTCCTGACTTTC
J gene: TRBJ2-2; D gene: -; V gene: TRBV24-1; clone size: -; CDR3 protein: CATSVWGENELFF; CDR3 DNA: TGTGCCACCAGTGTTTGGGGTGAGAACGAGCTGTTTTTT
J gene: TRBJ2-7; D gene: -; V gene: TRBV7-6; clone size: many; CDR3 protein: CASSPEGGDYEQYF; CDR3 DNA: TGTGCCAGCAGCCCCGAGGGCGGGGACTACGAGCAGTACTTC
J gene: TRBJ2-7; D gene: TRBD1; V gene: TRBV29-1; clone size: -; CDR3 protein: CSVPQGNEQYF; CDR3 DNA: TGCAGCGTCCCACAGGGGAACGAGCAGTACTTC
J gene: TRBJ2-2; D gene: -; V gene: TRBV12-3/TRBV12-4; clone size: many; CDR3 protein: CASSFYRGGPGELFF; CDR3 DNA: TGTGCCAGCAGTTTTTATAGGGGGGGACCCGGGGAGCTGTTTTTT
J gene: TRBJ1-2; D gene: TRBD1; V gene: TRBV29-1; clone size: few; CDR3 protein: CSVPTGWDGYTF; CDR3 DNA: TGCAGCGTTCCGACAGGGTGGGATGGCTACACCTTC
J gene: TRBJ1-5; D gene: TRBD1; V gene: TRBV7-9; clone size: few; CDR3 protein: CASSQGGVSNNQPQHF; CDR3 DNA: TGTGCCAGCAGCCAGGGGGGGGTATCGAACAATCAGCCCCAGCATTTT
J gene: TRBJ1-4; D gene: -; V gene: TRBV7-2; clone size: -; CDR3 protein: CASSPASQGKLFF; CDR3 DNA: TGTGCCAGCAGCCCCGCGTCCCAGGGAAAACTGTTTTTT
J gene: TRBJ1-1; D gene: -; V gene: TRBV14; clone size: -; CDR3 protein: CASSQVYRDTEAFF; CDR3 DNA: TGTGCCAGCAGCCAAGTATATAGAGACACTGAAGCTTTCTTT
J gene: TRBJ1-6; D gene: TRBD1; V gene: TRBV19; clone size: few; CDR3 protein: CASSIQGTGSSPLHF; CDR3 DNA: TGTGCCAGTAGTATACAAGGGACAGGATCATCGCCCCTCCACTTT
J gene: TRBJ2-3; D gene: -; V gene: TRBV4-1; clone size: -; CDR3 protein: CASSQPPSAPDTQYF; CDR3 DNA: TGCGCCAGCAGCCAACCACCCTCAGCGCCAGATACGCAGTATTTT
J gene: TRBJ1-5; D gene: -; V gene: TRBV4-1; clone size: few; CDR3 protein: CASSQDELQPQHF; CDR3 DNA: TGCGCCAGCAGCCAAGATGAGTTACAGCCCCAGCATTTT
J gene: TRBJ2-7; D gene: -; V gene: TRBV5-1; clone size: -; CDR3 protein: CASSLVAGLSYEQYF; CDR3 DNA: TGCGCCAGCAGCTTGGTTGCGGGGTTGTCCTACGAGCAGTACTTC
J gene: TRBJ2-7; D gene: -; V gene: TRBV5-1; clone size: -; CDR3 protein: CASSSGGTGSYEQYF; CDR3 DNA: TGCGCCAGCAGCTCCGGCGGTACGGGATCCTACGAGCAGTACTTC